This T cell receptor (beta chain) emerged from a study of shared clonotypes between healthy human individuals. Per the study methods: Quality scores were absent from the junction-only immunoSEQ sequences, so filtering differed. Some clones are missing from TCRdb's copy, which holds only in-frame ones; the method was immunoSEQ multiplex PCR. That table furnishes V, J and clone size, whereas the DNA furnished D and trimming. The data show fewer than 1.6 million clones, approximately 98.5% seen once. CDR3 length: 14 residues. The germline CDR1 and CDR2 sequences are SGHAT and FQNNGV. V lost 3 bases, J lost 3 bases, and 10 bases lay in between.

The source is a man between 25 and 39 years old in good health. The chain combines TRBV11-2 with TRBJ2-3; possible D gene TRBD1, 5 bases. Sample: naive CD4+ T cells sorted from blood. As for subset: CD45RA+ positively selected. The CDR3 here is CASSFHPGTDTQYF. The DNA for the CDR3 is TGTGCCAGCAGCTTTCACCCAGGGACAGATACGCAGTATTTT. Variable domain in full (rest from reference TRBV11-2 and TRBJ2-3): EAGVAQSPRYKIIEKRQSVAFWCNPISGHATLYWYQQILGQGPKLLIQFQNNGVVDDSQLPKDRFSAERLKGVDSTLKIQPAKLEDSAVYLCASSFHPGTDTQYFGPGTRLTVL.